The rows below give T cell receptor beta chains drawn from one sample of a study of blood T cell repertoires in COVID-19. This table comes from immunoSEQ multiplex PCR, and its TCRdb copy is limited to in-frame clones, with some not included. The repertoire consists of approximately 130,000 clones, with approximately 86% occurring once and the leading ten covering about 2.5%. Specimen: PBMCs or T cells enriched from blood (not recorded which). Source of these receptors: a woman aged 50 to 60 who had recovered from COVID-19. CDR3s include the opening cysteine and the closing phenylalanine or tryptophan. The order of the fields is clone size, J gene, V gene, D gene, CDR3 protein, CDR3 DNA. A D gene is named only where the DNA matches it firmly. Size values are once, few and many counts, or a class for expanded clones, and some rows have none.

.	TRBJ2-7	TRBV10-3	TRBD1	CAISERGTATYEQYF	TGTGCCATCAGTGAAAGGGGGACAGCCACCTACGAGCAGTACTTC
.	TRBJ1-2	TRBV10-2	TRBD1	CASTGGENYGYTF	TGCGCCAGCACAGGGGGAGAGAACTATGGCTACACCTTC
.	TRBJ1-6	TRBV4-1	TRBD1	CASSQPGQPYSPLHF	TGCGCCAGCAGCCAACCGGGACAGCCCTATTCACCCCTCCACTTT
.	TRBJ2-5	TRBV6-1	TRBD1	CASSEAAGGQETQYF	TGTGCCAGCAGTGAAGCAGCAGGGGGCCAAGAGACCCAGTACTTC
.	TRBJ2-3	TRBV30	TRBD2	CAWGRGGTSDTQYF	TGTGCCTGGGGGCGCGGGGGGACCTCAGATACGCAGTATTTT
.	TRBJ2-7	TRBV9	TRBD1	CASSVASGGEQYF	TGTGCCAGCAGCGTAGCCTCAGGGGGCGAGCAGTACTTC
.	TRBJ1-6	TRBV6-1	TRBD1	CASSEDRGSYNSPLHF	TGTGCCAGCAGTGAGGACAGGGGGTCCTATAATTCACCCCTCCACTTT
.	TRBJ2-1	TRBV7-2	TRBD2	CASKAAGGYNEQFF	TGTGCCAGCAAAGCAGCGGGGGGTTACAATGAGCAGTTCTTC
.	TRBJ1-2	TRBV12-3/TRBV12-4	.	CASSLGRGYGYTF	TGTGCCAGCAGTTTAGGCAGGGGTTATGGCTACACCTTC
.	TRBJ1-6	TRBV5-6	TRBD1	CASSFWTGRDSPLHF	TGTGCCAGCAGCTTCTGGACAGGACGAGATTCACCCCTCCACTTT
.	TRBJ1-6	TRBV5-1	.	CASTSDFDNSPLHF	TGCGCCAGCACCTCGGACTTCGATAATTCACCCCTCCACTTT
.	TRBJ1-3	TRBV5-8	.	CASSLYIFSLHTIYF	TGTGCCAGCAGCTTGTATATCTTCAGTTTACACACCATATATTTT
.	TRBJ1-4	TRBV10-3	.	CAIALGGANEKLFF	TGTGCCATCGCCCTAGGGGGGGCTAATGAAAAACTGTTTTTT
.	TRBJ1-2	TRBV23-1	TRBD1	CASPLLGQAAGGGYTF	TGCGCCAGCCCCCTACTCGGACAGGCCGCAGGAGGTGGCTACACCTTC
.	TRBJ1-1	TRBV2	.	CASSDPGENTEAFF	TGTGCCAGCAGTGACCCGGGAGAGAACACTGAAGCTTTCTTT
.	TRBJ1-1	TRBV27	TRBD1	CASSHRDRGTEAFF	TGTGCCAGCAGTCACCGGGACAGGGGAACTGAAGCTTTCTTT
.	TRBJ1-1	TRBV5-1	TRBD1	CASSLITGGANTEAFF	TGCGCCAGCAGCTTGATAACAGGGGGAGCGAACACTGAAGCTTTCTTT
once	TRBJ1-5	TRBV6-5	.	CASSYSVGTGTRHF	.
.	TRBJ1-2	TRBV9	.	CASTVSGTSYGYTF	TGTGCCAGCACCGTGTCGGGGACATCCTATGGCTACACCTTC
.	TRBJ1-6	TRBV5-6	TRBD1	CASSIRTGINSPLHF	TGTGCCAGCAGCATACGGACAGGAATTAATTCACCCCTCCACTTT
few	TRBJ1-2	TRBV4-1	.	CASGDSVGYTF	TGCGCCAGCGGTGACTCAGTTGGCTACACCTTC
.	TRBJ1-1	TRBV29-1	.	CSVEDTTGTEAFF	TGCAGCGTTGAAGATACCACAGGCACTGAAGCTTTCTTT
.	TRBJ2-5	TRBV6-5	TRBD1	CASSPGGRQETQYF	TGTGCCAGCTCTCCAGGGGGTCGACAAGAGACCCAGTACTTC
.	TRBJ2-5	TRBV5-1	TRBD2	CASSTAGGQETQYF	TGCGCCAGCAGCACCGCGGGGGGGCAAGAGACCCAGTACTTC
.	TRBJ2-4	TRBV11-3	.	CASSSPPDRAKNIQYF	TGTGCCAGCAGCTCCCCCCCGGACAGAGCCAAAAACATTCAGTACTTC
.	TRBJ2-6	TRBV7-3	.	CASSFRGANVLTF	TGTGCCAGCAGCTTCCGTGGGGCCAACGTCCTGACTTTC
.	TRBJ1-1	TRBV4-1	.	CASSLRNTEAFF	TGCGCCAGCAGCCTCCGGAACACTGAAGCTTTCTTT
.	TRBJ1-6	TRBV27	.	CASSLDSSSGSYNSPLHF	TGTGCCAGCAGTTTGGACAGTTCCTCGGGCTCCTATAATTCACCCCTCCACTTT
.	TRBJ2-5	TRBV7-8	.	CASSLDVFQETQYF	TGTGCCAGCAGCTTAGATGTCTTCCAAGAGACCCAGTACTTC
.	TRBJ2-3	TRBV6-6	TRBD1	CASSRGQGTSTDTQYF	TGTGCCAGCAGTCGAGGACAGGGGACTAGCACAGATACGCAGTATTTT
.	TRBJ2-7	TRBV6-5	TRBD1	CASMGLDRGTYEQYF	TGTGCCAGCATGGGATTGGACAGGGGGACCTACGAGCAGTACTTC
.	TRBJ2-3	TRBV5-4	TRBD2	CASSLGTSGGADTQYF	TGTGCCAGCAGCCTGGGGACTAGCGGGGGTGCAGATACGCAGTATTTT
.	TRBJ2-3	TRBV3-1/TRBV3-2	TRBD2	CASSQDPPQRGGTDTQYF	TGTGCCAGCAGCCAAGATCCCCCGCAGCGGGGGGGCACAGATACGCAGTATTTT